One and the same sample provided the 30 T cell receptor beta chains below, sequenced in a study of blood T cells in healthy people across ages. Primers used in a second PCR of roughly 6 to 11 cycles were a sample-barcoded 5' primer and a J-beta primer mix. TCRdb re-derived calls from the 5' RACE reads in MiXCR, one entry per CDR3 protein. The sample shows fewer than 2,000,000 distinct CDR3 sequences, roughly 30% of them seen only once. The specimen was blood. The source of these receptors is a woman aged 25 to 45 in good health.

The table lists this clonotype with a few counts. The rearrangement joins TRBV20-1 to TRBJ2-7; 8 bases are a match to TRBD2. The CDR3 is 13 amino acids. In germline, CDR1 is DFQATT, CDR2 SNEGSKA (reference sequence). V shed 1 base, J shed 4 bases, and the junction held 3 bases outside the gene matches. DNA for the CDR3: TGCAGTGCTAGAGGGGGACTAGGTTACGAGCAGTACTTC. Encoded protein: CSARGGLGYEQYF.

Concerning this clonotype: A junction boundary mismatches the germline segment, possibly from a read error. The CDR3 spells CATSRAGGTEAFF. The CDR3 region has the DNA TGTGCCACCAGTAGAGCGGGTGGGACTGAAGCTTTCTTT. The chain links TRBV15 to TRBJ1-1; D is undetermined. In germline, CDR1 is LNHNV, CDR2 YYDKDF (reference sequence). The CDR3 loop spans 13 amino acids.

The gene calls are TRBV3-1 and TRBJ2-5; D remains ambiguous. In germline, CDR1 is LGHDT, CDR2 YNNKEL (reference sequence). V lost 0 bases and J 0 bases, leaving 8 bases between the germline ends. This CDR3 has 15 amino acids. Here the CDR3 DNA reads TGTGCCAGCAGCCAAGAGTCCCGGAACCAAGAGACCCAGTACTTC. Its protein is CASSQESRNQETQYF.

The CDR3 region has the DNA TGTGCCAGCAGCTTAGAACGGGGGACGTATCCCGGGGAGCTGTTTTTT. Translated: CASSLERGTYPGELFF. The rearrangement uses TRBV7-9 and TRBJ2-2, with D perhaps matching TRBD2 (6 bases). Trimming removed 1 base at V and 6 bases at J, with 15 bases between. The CDR3 covers 16 residues. The V gene's germline CDR1 is SEHNR and CDR2 FQNEAQ (reference sequence).

The chain joins TRBV6-6 to TRBJ1-1; D possibly corresponds to TRBD1 (6 bases). The CDR3 runs to 12 residues. Between the trimmed V and J ends, which lost 6 bases and 7 bases, there was a span of 12 bases. Germline CDR1 reads MNHNY; CDR2 reads SVGAGI (reference sequence). The CDR3 DNA is TGTGCCAGCAGACGACCCAGGGGTGAAGCTTTCTTT. Amino acids: CASRRPRGEAFF.

The V gene is TRBV25-1, the J gene TRBJ2-2, with unresolved D. Germline lookup yields CDR1 MGHDK and CDR2 SYGVNS. CDR3 length: 17 residues. V was shortened by 0 bases and J by 3 bases, with 14 bases between the two germline ends. The CDR3 DNA reads as TGTGCCAGCAGTGAATATTCCGGCCCCGCGCACACCGGGGAGCTGTTTTTT. This gives the protein CASSEYSGPAHTGELFF.

This rearrangement joins TRBV2 to TRBJ2-7; the match to TRBD2 covers 9 bases. The junction had 7 bases not matched to a gene; V was cut back by 6 bases and J by 4 bases. CDR1 and CDR2 from the germline V gene are SNHLY and FYNNEI. This CDR3 has 14 residues. This CDR3 reads CASRWASGMYEQYF. CDR3 nucleotides: TGTGCCAGCAGATGGGCTAGCGGGATGTACGAGCAGTACTTC.

This clonotype was picked up a small number of times. The chain employs TRBV6-2 or TRBV6-3 and TRBJ2-1; 10 nucleotides match TRBD2. V lost 5 bases to trimming and J lost 4 bases; unmatched junction nucleotides: 5. Per germline, CDR1 MNHEY and CDR2 SVGEGT. The CDR3 has 15 amino acids. The CDR3 nucleotides are TGTGCCAGCAGTCCTAGCGGGAGTGGATACAATGAGCAGTTCTTC. It yields the protein CASSPSGSGYNEQFF.

V and J are TRBV6-5 and TRBJ2-7; D possibly uses TRBD1 or TRBD2 (5 bases each). There are 15 residues in the CDR3. Germline V gene data show CDR1 as MNHEY and CDR2 as SVGAGI. Trimming cost V 2 bases and J 2 bases, with 13 bases left between them. CDR3 nucleotides: TGTGCCAGCAGTTACGGGACGGCAGAGGCCTACGAGCAGTACTTC. It is translated as CASSYGTAEAYEQYF.

Regarding this clonotype: One junction end does not reproduce the germline sequence, and a read error may be involved. This rearrangement joins TRBV4-1 to TRBJ2-3; 7 nucleotides match TRBD2. The germline gives CDR1 MGHRA, CDR2 YSYEKL. This CDR3 has 15 residues. Here the CDR3 DNA reads TGCGCCAGCGGCCAAGTGGCGGGGGTTGGGGATACGCAGTATTTT. This gives the protein CASGQVAGVGDTQYF.

This clonotype was detected a few times. The chain joins TRBV20-1 to TRBJ2-7; D is ambiguous. Trimming pared 0 bases from V and 2 bases from J, leaving 8 bases between. The germline V gene has CDR1 DFQATT and CDR2 SNEGSKA (reference sequence). The CDR3 is 13 residues long. The CDR3 region is CSARESATYEQYF. The CDR3 DNA follows: TGCAGTGCTAGAGAGTCAGCCACCTACGAGCAGTACTTC.

This clonotype was counted many times. This chain connects TRBV3-1 to TRBJ2-7; 10 positions match TRBD2. CDR1 is LGHDT and CDR2 is YNNKEL in the germline V gene (reference sequence). The CDR3 spans 14 residues. The V and J ends lost 1 base and 3 bases, in that order; junction bases with no gene match: 0. CDR3 loop: CASSQGTSGYEQYF. CDR3 DNA: TGTGCCAGCAGCCAAGGGACTAGCGGCTACGAGCAGTACTTC.

This chain connects TRBV11-1 to TRBJ2-7, with 16 positions matching TRBD2. Unmatched junction bases numbered 20, after V lost 1 base and J lost 5 bases. The CDR3 contains 22 residues. Germline assignment: CDR1 SGHAT and CDR2 FQDESV (reference sequence). CDR3 in amino acids: CASSLGARFGTSGRARGDEQYF. The CDR3 DNA reads as TGTGCCAGCAGCTTAGGGGCCCGGTTTGGGACTAGCGGGAGGGCCCGAGGAGACGAGCAGTACTTC. Full variable domain (remainder filled in from reference TRBV11-1 and TRBJ2-7): EAEVAQSPRYKITEKSQAVAFWCDPISGHATLYWYRQILGQGPELLVQFQDESVVDDSQLPKDRFSAERLKGVDSTLKIQPAELGDSAMYLCASSLGARFGTSGRARGDEQYFGPGTRLTVT.

This clonotype showed up many times. This chain connects TRBV4-1 to TRBJ2-5, with D possibly being TRBD1 (6 bases). Germline assignment: CDR1 MGHRA and CDR2 YSYEKL. The CDR3 length is 16 residues. V lost 4 bases and J lost 5, with 20 bases in between. In DNA form, the CDR3 reads TGCGCCAGCAGCCTCATACAGGGCGCCCAAGGGGAGACCCAGTACTTC. Translating gives CASSLIQGAQGETQYF.

The J gene is TRBJ1-1, the V gene TRBV27; D might be TRBD1 (5 bases). This CDR3 comprises 14 residues. The germline CDR1 and CDR2 sequences are MNHEY and SMNVEV (reference sequence). The V end lost 5 bases, the J end lost 6 bases, and 16 bases lay between the germline ends. The DNA for the CDR3 is TGTGCCAGCAGTCCGACGACAAGGGGTCCTGAAGCTTTCTTT. Protein sequence: CASSPTTRGPEAFF.

On this clonotype: A much larger clone is a single base away; this may be a read error. The V gene is TRBV5-1, the J gene TRBJ2-3; D gene unclear. This CDR3 contains 13 residues. Germline values: CDR1 SGHRS, CDR2 YFSETQ. The CDR3 DNA is TGCACCAGCAGCTTGGCCCAGGCAGATACGCAGTATTTT. Residues: CTSSLAQADTQYF.

This clonotype appeared a few times. The chain is built from TRBV4-1 and TRBJ1-5, with 8 bases matching TRBD1. With V trimmed by 3 bases and J by 4 bases, 2 bases remained unmatched. CDR1 and CDR2 (germline): MGHRA, YSYEKL. The CDR3 is made up of 14 amino acids. CDR3 nucleotide sequence: TGCGCCAGCAGCCAGGGGACAGGAAATCAGCCCCAGCATTTT. Residues: CASSQGTGNQPQHF.

This clonotype was picked up a small number of times. The chain combines TRBV7-8 with TRBJ1-4; no definite D call. The germline V gene encodes CDR1 SGHVS and CDR2 FQNEAQ. The CDR3 is 15 residues long. Trimming took off 0 bases at V and 6 bases at J, with 11 bases between the two ends. The CDR3 sequence: CASSLAPVRDEKLFF. In DNA, the CDR3 is TGTGCCAGCAGCTTAGCCCCAGTACGTGATGAAAAACTGTTTTTT. The full variable domain, with the rest looked up from reference TRBV7-8 and TRBJ1-4, is GAGVSQSPRYKVAKRGQDVALRCDPISGHVSLFWYQQALGQGPEFLTYFQNEAQLDKSGLPSDRFFAERPEGSVSTLKIQRTQQEDSAVYLCASSLAPVRDEKLFFGSGTQLSVL.

The gene calls are TRBV7-3 and TRBJ2-2, with D unresolved. The CDR3 consists of 13 residues. CDR1 and CDR2 (germline): SGHTA, FQGTGA. V gave up 4 bases and J gave up 6 bases, with 9 bases separating them. CDR3 coding DNA: TGTGCCAGCAGCTACCTTGAGGCCGGGGAGCTGTTTTTT. This gives the protein CASSYLEAGELFF.

This clonotype was observed a few times. The V call is TRBV30, the J call TRBJ2-1; D is unclear. The CDR3 has 14 amino acids. Germline V gene sequence: CDR1 GTSNPN, CDR2 SVGIG (reference sequence). V was shortened by 4 bases and J by 0 bases, with 10 bases between the two germline ends. CDR3 protein: CAWIRLSSYNEQFF. CDR3 coding DNA: TGTGCCTGGATTCGCTTGAGCTCCTACAATGAGCAGTTCTTC.

Concerning this clonotype itself: The junction departs from the called germline gene at one end, perhaps through a read error. The chain carries TRBV7-9 and TRBJ2-3, with D perhaps TRBD2 (6 bases). The germline gives CDR1 SEHNR, CDR2 FQNEAQ (reference sequence). The CDR3 runs to 16 residues. CDR3 residues: CASSPAWGVSTDTRYF. As DNA, the CDR3 is TGTGCCAGCAGCCCCGCCTGGGGGGTTTCCACAGATACGCGGTATTTT.

This chain links TRBV30 with TRBJ2-5; no clear D. CDR3 length: 12 amino acids. Between the trimmed V and J ends, which lost 3 bases and 5 bases, there was a span of 10 bases. Looked up from germline, CDR1 is GTSNPN and CDR2 is SVGIG (reference sequence). The CDR3: CAWSPGAETQYF. CDR3 DNA: TGTGCCTGGAGCCCGGGCGCGGAGACCCAGTACTTC.

J is TRBJ2-3 and V is TRBV12-5; TRBD1 is a possible D gene (6 bases). The germline V gene encodes CDR1 LGHNT and CDR2 FRNRAP. The CDR3 runs to 14 residues. Trimming took off 7 bases at V and 2 bases at J, with 13 bases between the two ends. The CDR3 reads CASAENRVTDTQYF. Written as DNA, the CDR3 is TGTGCTAGTGCCGAAAACAGGGTCACAGATACGCAGTATTTT.

This CDR3 is CASSQAVAGGGQPQHF. CDR3 bases: TGCGCCAGCAGCCAAGCTGTAGCGGGGGGCGGTCAGCCCCAGCATTTT. The rearrangement uses TRBV4-1 and TRBJ1-5; TRBD1 is a possible D gene (6 bases). The germline V and J ends were trimmed by 1 base and 6 bases, with 16 bases remaining between them. CDR1 is MGHRA and CDR2 is YSYEKL in the germline V gene. The CDR3 spans 16 residues.

The sample holds a few counts of this clonotype. The CDR3: CASSVGGTGRIGEQFF. The DNA for the CDR3 is TGTGCCAGCAGCGTGGGCGGGACAGGGAGGATCGGTGAGCAGTTCTTC. The rearrangement uses TRBV9 and TRBJ2-1; 9 bases line up with TRBD1. Germline CDR1 and CDR2: SGDLS and YYNGEE. The junction had 12 bases not matched to a gene; V was cut back by 2 bases and J by 9 bases. The CDR3 is 16 amino acids.

V usage is TRBV6-6 and J usage is TRBJ1-2, with D unclear. Germline V gene lookup returns CDR1 MNHNY and CDR2 SVGAGI (reference sequence). The CDR3 loop spans 15 amino acids. V shed 0 bases and J shed 0 bases, with 8 bases lying between them. The CDR3 nucleotides read TGTGCCAGCAGTTACTCATTGGCTTCTAACTATGGCTACACCTTC. As protein: CASSYSLASNYGYTF.

The rearrangement uses TRBV20-1 and TRBJ2-1; tentatively, D is TRBD2 (5 bases). The CDR3 runs to 16 residues. Trimming removed 3 bases from V and 3 bases from J, with 18 bases in between. Germline CDR1 reads DFQATT; CDR2 reads SNEGSKA (reference sequence). CDR3 amino acids: CSARGFRDRDYNEQFF. DNA for the CDR3: TGCAGTGCTAGGGGCTTTCGGGATCGGGACTACAATGAGCAGTTCTTC.

This clonotype has more than one count but fewer than ten. The chain combines TRBV27 with TRBJ2-6; perhaps TRBD2 as D (5 bases). The V gene lost 1 base and the J gene lost 0 bases, with 10 bases spanning the gap. The CDR3 loop spans 17 amino acids. CDR1 MNHEY and CDR2 SMNVEV come from the germline V gene (reference sequence). The CDR3 nucleotides read TGTGCCAGCAGTTTATTCAGCGGCACCTCTGGGGCCAACGTCCTGACTTTC. It encodes CASSLFSGTSGANVLTF. Filled out from reference TRBV27 and TRBJ2-6, the complete variable domain reads EAQVTQNPRYLITVTGKKLTVTCSQNMNHEYMSWYRQDPGLGLRQIYYSMNVEVTDKGDVPEGYKVSRKEKRNFPLILESPSPNQTSLYFCASSLFSGTSGANVLTFGAGSRLTVL.

This rearrangement joins TRBV20-1 to TRBJ1-6; possible D gene TRBD1, 5 bases. CDR1 is DFQATT, CDR2 SNEGSKA, per germline (reference sequence). V shed 3 bases and J shed 7 bases, with 10 bases lying between them. This CDR3 comprises 13 residues. DNA for the CDR3: TGCAGTGCTAGCACCAGGGTGAATTCACCCCTCCACTTT. It is translated as CSASTRVNSPLHF.

This clonotype turned up a few times. V usage is TRBV2 and J usage is TRBJ2-1; weak D call: TRBD1 (5 bases). This CDR3 has 14 amino acids. V lost 5 bases and J lost 9, with 17 bases in between. The V gene's germline CDR1 is SNHLY and CDR2 FYNNEI. This CDR3 reads CASSWVLVQGEQFF. CDR3 in DNA: TGTGCCAGCAGTTGGGTCCTGGTCCAGGGTGAGCAGTTCTTC.